The 13 T cell receptor beta chains reported below all come from one sample, sequenced in a study of CD8 T cells in Susac syndrome. Random hexamers served to reverse transcribe roughly 0.45 to 1 ug RNA. From the immunoSEQ multiplex PCR reads, TCRdb called clonotypes with MiXCR, one entry per CDR3 protein. Of about 140,000 distinct CDR3 sequences detected, 90% to 95% appear once; the ten largest clones hold 0.27%. Sequenced sample: CD8+ T cells from PBMCs. The receptors here all came from a human donor in good health.

This clonotype was detected only a few times. The chain uses TRBV30 and TRBJ2-7, with D hard to call. Trimming shortened V by 0 bases and J by 2 bases, and 8 bases separated the two germline ends. Germline V gene lookup returns CDR1 GTSNPN and CDR2 SVGIG (reference sequence). This CDR3 region has 13 residues. The CDR3 DNA is TGTGCCTGGAGTGTAGGGCAGACCTACGAGCAGTACTTC. This encodes CAWSVGQTYEQYF.

The J gene is TRBJ2-7, the V gene TRBV20-1; D ambiguous. Germline V gene sequence: CDR1 DFQATT, CDR2 SNEGSKA (reference sequence). V lost 2 bases and J 4 bases, leaving 15 bases between the germline ends. The CDR3 loop spans 14 amino acids. CDR3 loop: CSARQSFRTYEQYF. CDR3 DNA sequence: TGCAGTGCTAGACAATCCTTCCGGACGTACGAGCAGTACTTC.

The chain employs TRBV7-6 and TRBJ2-7, with a possible D match to TRBD1 (7 bases). Germline CDR1 is SGHVS and CDR2 is FNYEAQ. The CDR3 extends over 15 amino acids. Trimming cost V 5 bases and J 5 bases, with 19 bases left between them. In nucleotides, the CDR3 is TGTGCCAGCAGCCCAGGGGGTGCGGGAACCCACGAGCAGTACTTC. This encodes CASSPGGAGTHEQYF.

V and J are TRBV9 and TRBJ2-2, with TRBD2 identical over 14 bases. Trimming took 4 bases from V and 6 from J; bases not matched to a gene: 8. Germline assignment: CDR1 SGDLS and CDR2 YYNGEE. CDR3 length equals 17 residues. CDR3 loop: CASSLFGTSGSPGELFF. The CDR3 nucleotides read TGTGCCAGCAGCCTATTCGGGACTAGCGGGAGTCCCGGGGAGCTGTTTTTT. Full variable domain (remainder filled in from reference TRBV9 and TRBJ2-2): DSGVTQTPKHLITATGQRVTLRCSPRSGDLSVYWYQQSLDQGLQFLIQYYNGEERAKGNILERFSAQQFPDLHSELNLSSLELGDSALYFCASSLFGTSGSPGELFFGEGSRLTVL.

The rearrangement uses TRBV28 and TRBJ2-3; either TRBD1 or TRBD2 may supply D (5 bases each). CDR1 and CDR2 from the germline V gene are MDHEN and SYDVKM. The CDR3 contains 14 residues. Trimming removed 7 bases at V and 3 bases at J, with 14 bases between. CDR3 coding DNA: TGTGCCAGCACCGGGACCCTCAATACAGATACGCAGTATTTT. This encodes CASTGTLNTDTQYF.

The chain joins TRBV20-1 to TRBJ2-4; weak D call: TRBD1 (5 bases). The germline gives CDR1 DFQATT, CDR2 SNEGSKA (reference sequence). The CDR3 runs 12 residues. V was cut by 3 bases and J by 3 bases, with 6 bases left in between. CDR3 in amino acids: CSARDNKNIQYF. Here the CDR3 DNA reads TGCAGTGCTAGGGACAACAAAAACATTCAGTACTTC.

The gene calls are TRBV20-1 and TRBJ2-7, with 9 bases matching TRBD2. This CDR3 has 13 residues. Germline V gene lookup returns CDR1 DFQATT and CDR2 SNEGSKA (reference sequence). The V gene end was trimmed by 6 bases and the J gene end by 2 bases; junction bases not matched to a gene: 5. This CDR3 reads CSASTSGAYEQYF. The CDR3 region has the DNA TGCAGTGCATCGACTAGCGGAGCCTACGAGCAGTACTTC.

This clonotype was detected only once. The rearrangement links TRBV24-1 to TRBJ2-1; D is uncertain. The CDR3 runs 14 residues. Between the trimmed V and J ends, which lost 5 bases and 0 bases, there was a span of 7 bases. Looked up from germline, CDR1 is KGHDR and CDR2 is SFDVKD. The CDR3 is CATSGGSSYNEQFF. The CDR3 DNA reads as TGTGCCACCAGTGGGGGAAGCTCCTACAATGAGCAGTTCTTC.

The chain carries TRBV7-8 and TRBJ2-7, with D possibly being TRBD2 (6 bases). With 5 bases removed from V and 6 bases from J, the gap between germline ends came to 11 bases. The CDR3 runs 12 residues. CDR1 is SGHVS, CDR2 FQNEAQ, per germline. Here the CDR3 DNA reads TGTGCCAGCAGCCCCGGGAGAATCGAGCAGTACTTC. Translated, it gives CASSPGRIEQYF.

This clonotype appeared once. V and J are TRBV29-1 and TRBJ2-7, with a possible D match to TRBD2 (5 bases). Germline-derived CDR1 and CDR2 are SQVTM and ANQGSEA. The CDR3 is made up of 15 amino acids. Trimming removed 1 base at V and 2 bases at J, with 15 bases between. CDR3 region: CSVEVGGLRPYEQYF. CDR3 coding DNA: TGCAGCGTTGAAGTTGGCGGGTTGAGACCCTACGAGCAGTACTTC.

The chain uses TRBV29-1 and TRBJ2-7, with D possibly being TRBD2 (6 bases). The CDR3 has 14 residues. Trimming removed 0 bases at V and 2 bases at J, with 11 bases between. In germline, CDR1 is SQVTM, CDR2 ANQGSEA. DNA of the CDR3: TGCAGCGTTGAAGATCCCCAGCGGGCCTACGAGCAGTACTTC. Its translation is CSVEDPQRAYEQYF.

The DNA of the CDR3 is TGTGCCAGCAGCTCTAGCGGGAGTACGGGTATATTGTACGAGCAGTACTTC. It is translated as CASSSSGSTGILYEQYF. The chain recombines TRBV5-6 with TRBJ2-7, with 10 bases matching TRBD2. The CDR3 consists of 17 residues. Germline CDR1 SGHDT, CDR2 YYEEEE. The ends lost 3 bases at V and 4 bases at J; junction bases unmatched: 13.

This chain links TRBV4-3 with TRBJ2-7; 7 bases agree with TRBD2. The CDR3 loop spans 14 amino acids. Losses at the gene ends were 1 base for V and 1 base for J; bases not matched to a gene: 1. The germline gives CDR1 LGHNA, CDR2 YSLEER. In nucleotides, the CDR3 is TGCGCCAGCAGCCAAGCACTAGCGTCCTACGAGCAGTACTTC. This codes for CASSQALASYEQYF.